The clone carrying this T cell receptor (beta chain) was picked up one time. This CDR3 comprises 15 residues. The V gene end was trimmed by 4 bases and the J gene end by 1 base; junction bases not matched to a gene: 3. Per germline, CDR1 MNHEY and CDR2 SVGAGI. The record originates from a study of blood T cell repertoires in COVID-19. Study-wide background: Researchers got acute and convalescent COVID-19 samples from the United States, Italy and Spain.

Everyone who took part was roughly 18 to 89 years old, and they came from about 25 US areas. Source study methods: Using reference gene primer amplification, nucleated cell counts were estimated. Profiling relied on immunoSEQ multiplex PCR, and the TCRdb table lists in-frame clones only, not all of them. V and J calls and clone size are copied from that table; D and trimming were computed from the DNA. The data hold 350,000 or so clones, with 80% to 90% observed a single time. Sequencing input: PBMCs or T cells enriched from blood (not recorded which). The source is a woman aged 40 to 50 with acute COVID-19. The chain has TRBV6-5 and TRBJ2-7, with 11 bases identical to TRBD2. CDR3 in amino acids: CASSSLAGESYEQYF. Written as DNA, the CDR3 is TGTGCCAGCAGTTCACTAGCGGGGGAGTCCTACGAGCAGTACTTC.